The present entry profiles one T cell receptor (beta chain) with its context. Its target is not known. The data derive from a study of cytomegalovirus exposure and HLA in healthy donors. For the study at large: The Caucasian-associated ancestry cluster held roughly 84% of some 420 genotyped donors. Whole-study results and caveats: CMV serostatus was the sole immune exposure information available.

Germline V gene sequence: CDR1 SQVTM, CDR2 ANQGSEA. The CDR3 has 15 amino acids. Trimming left V 1 base short and J 2 bases short, with 14 bases between. The PCR was carried out with 60 Vbeta primers and 13 Jbeta primers. Method: immunoSEQ multiplex PCR; TCRdb's copy keeps in-frame clones and lacks some. Among roughly 40,000 clones listed, 45% to 65% were seen once. This sequence joins TRBV29-1 and TRBJ1-2; D call uncertain. Sequences were obtained from PBMCs. This sequence was found in a human donor in good health. The CDR3 spells CSVEAAALGNYGYTF. The CDR3 DNA reads TGCAGCGTTGAAGCAGCGGCGCTCGGGAACTATGGCTACACCTTC.